These 18 T cell receptor beta chains were all obtained from the same sample, sequenced in a study of blood T cell repertoires in COVID-19 (TCRdb year 2020). Libraries were constructed by the immunoSEQ multiplex PCR assay. The clones in this table, taken by TCRdb from immuneACCESS, are in-frame only. Not every clone is retained; where verified, under half of the shortfall comes from an unresolved V gene, and the cause of the rest is unknown. A total of 260,000 or so clones appear in this sample, roughly 76% of them only once. The top ten constitute roughly 8% of the sample. The sequencing sample was made of peripheral blood. These receptors originate from a woman of 80 years or more with COVID-19, enrolled during active disease.

The V call is TRBV5-6, the J call TRBJ2-3; 11 positions agree with TRBD1. This CDR3 is built from 16 residues. J gave up 4 bases and V 5 bases, and 9 bases lay outside the gene matches. The germline V gene has CDR1 SGHDT and CDR2 YYEEEE. In nucleotides, the CDR3 is TGTGCCAGCAGTTTAGGACAGGGGGCGCGTGCAGATACGCAGTATTTT. It codes for CASSLGQGARADTQYF. Combining the CDR3 with reference TRBV5-6 and TRBJ2-3 gives the whole variable domain DAGVTQSPTHLIKTRGQQVTLRCSPKSGHDTVSWYQQALGQGPQFIFQYYEEEERQRGNFPDRFSGHQFPNYSSELNVNALLLGDSALYLCASSLGQGARADTQYFGPGTRLTVL.

The chain joins TRBV6-5 to TRBJ2-7; D not resolved. Germline V gives CDR1 MNHEY, CDR2 SVGAGI. This CDR3 region has 15 residues. Trimming took 0 bases from V and 2 from J, leaving 11 bases between them. CDR3 bases: TGTGCCAGCAGTTACTCGAACAGATTCACCTACGAGCAGTACTTC. Its translation is CASSYSNRFTYEQYF.

V and J are TRBV28 and TRBJ1-2; D remains unclear. There are 13 residues in the CDR3. The germline CDR1 and CDR2 sequences are MDHEN and SYDVKM. V was pared by 5 bases and J by 8 bases, with 15 bases between. The CDR3 DNA sequence: TGTGCCAGCAGTCAGGAGGGAACGGGCGGCTACACCTTC. The encoded protein is CASSQEGTGGYTF.

The gene calls are TRBV7-8 and TRBJ2-7, with D possibly being TRBD2 (6 bases). Germline-derived CDR1 and CDR2 are SGHVS and FQNEAQ. The CDR3 has 14 amino acids. The V gene lost 5 bases and the J gene lost 3 bases, with 14 bases spanning the gap. CDR3: CASSRVGGIYEQYF. In nucleotides, the CDR3 is TGTGCCAGCAGCCGCGTTGGGGGGATCTACGAGCAGTACTTC.

Here the CDR3 DNA reads TGTGCCTACCAAGACAGGAAAAATTCACCCCTCCACTTT. Translation gives CAYQDRKNSPLHF. The J gene is TRBJ1-6, the V gene TRBV7-8; possible D gene TRBD1, 6 bases. In germline, CDR1 is SGHVS, CDR2 FQNEAQ. The V gene lost 11 bases and the J gene lost 7 bases, with 15 bases spanning the gap. The CDR3 is 13 amino acids.

This sequence joins TRBV6-2 or TRBV6-3 and TRBJ1-3, with D perhaps matching TRBD1 (5 bases). The CDR3 has 15 residues. Germline V gives CDR1 MNHEY, CDR2 SVGEGT. V was trimmed by 6 bases and J by 4 bases, leaving 16 bases between them. In DNA form, the CDR3 reads TGTGCCAGCAGCAACGGAGGGGCCGGGGGAAACACCATATATTTT. Encoded protein: CASSNGGAGGNTIYF.

This clone was recorded a few times. The gene calls are TRBV18 and TRBJ1-2; 10 bases map to TRBD1. The CDR3 has 14 residues. Trimming took 3 bases from V and 9 from J; bases not matched to a gene: 7. Germline V gene lookup returns CDR1 KGHSH and CDR2 LQKENI. This CDR3 reads CASSPTGDRGRYTF. The CDR3 DNA follows: TGTGCCAGCTCACCTACGGGGGACAGGGGACGCTACACCTTC.

The gene calls are TRBV2 and TRBJ1-4, with a tentative D call TRBD1 (6 bases). Germline-derived CDR1 and CDR2 are SNHLY and FYNNEI. The CDR3 contains 16 residues. The V gene lost 6 bases and the J gene lost 7 bases, with 21 bases spanning the gap. The CDR3 nucleotides read TGTGCCAGCAGCCCCACAGGGTTGGGGAGGGGTGAAAAACTGTTTTTT. Encoded protein: CASSPTGLGRGEKLFF.

With respect to this clone: Its ends do not fully match the called genes, so a read error is possible. The rearrangement uses TRBV7-2 and TRBJ2-7; 10 nucleotides match TRBD2. This CDR3 has 16 residues. In germline, CDR1 is SGHTA, CDR2 FQGNSA. CDR3 sequence: CASSIAGTSVSYEQYF. CDR3 coding DNA: TGTGCCAGCAGCATAGCCGGGACTAGCGTCTCCTACGAGCAGTACTTC.

The J gene is TRBJ2-5, the V gene TRBV5-6; 10 bases match TRBD1. V was clipped by 1 base and J by 5 bases; unmatched bases: 8. Germline CDR1 and CDR2: SGHDT and YYEEEE. The CDR3 runs 16 residues. Here the CDR3 DNA reads TGTGCCAGCAGCTTGCGAAAGACAGGGGGCGGGGAGACCCAGTACTTC. The encoded protein is CASSLRKTGGGETQYF. The whole variable domain, filled in from reference TRBV5-6 and TRBJ2-5, reads DAGVTQSPTHLIKTRGQQVTLRCSPKSGHDTVSWYQQALGQGPQFIFQYYEEEERQRGNFPDRFSGHQFPNYSSELNVNALLLGDSALYLCASSLRKTGGGETQYFGPGTRLLVL.

The chain uses TRBV5-1 and TRBJ2-6; D is undetermined. Trimming left V 1 base short and J 4 bases short, with 3 bases between. The germline CDR1 and CDR2 sequences are SGHRS and YFSETQ. CDR3 size: 13 residues. The CDR3 here is CASSLTGANVLTF. CDR3 DNA sequence: TGCGCCAGCAGCTTGACAGGGGCCAACGTCCTGACTTTC.

The chain has TRBV24-1 and TRBJ2-2, with 8 bases identical to TRBD1. The germline V gene encodes CDR1 KGHDR and CDR2 SFDVKD. The CDR3 covers 16 residues. J gave up 4 bases and V 4 bases, and 7 bases lay outside the gene matches. The CDR3 nucleotides read TGTGCCACCAGTGACGCCGGACAGGGCGCCACCGGGGAGCTGTTTTTT. Encoded protein: CATSDAGQGATGELFF.

In this sample, this clone turned up a few times. This CDR3 is also generated by other DNA sequences in the sample. V and J are TRBV9 and TRBJ2-2; TRBD2 matches at 11 bases. The CDR3 is 16 residues long. Germline CDR1 SGDLS, CDR2 YYNGEE. J gave up 5 bases and V 0 bases, and 3 bases lay outside the gene matches. The CDR3 nucleotides are TGTGCCAGCAGCGTAGGGCTAGCGGGAGGAACCGGGGAGCTGTTTTTT. It translates to CASSVGLAGGTGELFF. Based on the CDR3 plus reference TRBV9 and TRBJ2-2, the full variable domain is DSGVTQTPKHLITATGQRVTLRCSPRSGDLSVYWYQQSLDQGLQFLIQYYNGEERAKGNILERFSAQQFPDLHSELNLSSLELGDSALYFCASSVGLAGGTGELFFGEGSRLTVL.

The chain recombines TRBV6-5 with TRBJ2-3, with a weak D call TRBD1 (5 bases). Trimming pared 4 bases from V and 0 bases from J, leaving 8 bases between. Germline V gene sequence: CDR1 MNHEY, CDR2 SVGAGI. CDR3 length equals 14 residues. The CDR3 region is CASSSRVSTDTQYF. CDR3 in DNA: TGTGCCAGCAGTTCCAGGGTGAGCACAGATACGCAGTATTTT.

The chain joins TRBV6-4 to TRBJ2-3; D not resolved. The germline V gene encodes CDR1 MRHNA and CDR2 SNTAGT. This CDR3 is 14 amino acids long. V lost 6 bases and J 0 bases, leaving 10 bases between the germline ends. DNA for the CDR3: TGTGCCAGCAGCCTCGAAGCTAGCACAGATACGCAGTATTTT. Translating it yields CASSLEASTDTQYF.

DNA of the CDR3: TGTGCCAGCAGCAAAGCCGGGTACAATGAGCAGTTCTTC. Protein product: CASSKAGYNEQFF. The chain links TRBV21-1 to TRBJ2-1; the DNA was not used to check the table's D call, TRBD2. TRBV21-1 represents a pseudogene. The CDR3 covers 13 residues.

The chain uses TRBV9 and TRBJ1-4; TRBD1 agrees at 7 bases. The J segment lost 1 base and the V segment lost 2 bases, leaving 2 bases of the junction unmatched. Germline V gives CDR1 SGDLS, CDR2 YYNGEE. The CDR3 contains 15 residues. The CDR3 loop reads CASSVGTVTNEKLFF. CDR3 bases: TGTGCCAGCAGCGTTGGGACAGTAACTAATGAAAAACTGTTTTTT.

This chain uses TRBV2 with TRBJ1-2; D is unclear. Germline V lookup: CDR1 SNHLY, CDR2 FYNNEI. V was cut by 4 bases and J by 8 bases, with 20 bases left in between. The CDR3 has 15 residues. DNA of the CDR3: TGTGCCAGCAGTGGAAGCCAAGGCAGGTTTGGAGGCTACACCTTC. The encoded protein is CASSGSQGRFGGYTF.